These 5 T cell receptor beta chains share one sample of origin, sequenced in a study of blood T cell repertoires in COVID-19. Sequencing was performed with immunoSEQ multiplex PCR; in TCRdb, only in-frame clones are kept and a portion is missing. This sample yields tens of thousands of clones, of which over 75% are seen a single time; around a quarter belongs to the top ten. The sample was peripheral blood. The receptors were gathered from a woman aged 55-70 years with acute or convalescent COVID-19.

J is TRBJ1-1 and V is TRBV4-3, with unresolved D. The CDR3 length is 13 residues. V lost 2 bases and J 1 base, leaving 5 bases between the germline ends. Germline V gene data show CDR1 as LGHNA and CDR2 as YSLEER. CDR3 amino acids: CASSQTANTEAFF. The CDR3 nucleotides are TGCGCCAGCAGCCAAACTGCGAACACTGAAGCTTTCTTT.

J is TRBJ2-1 and V is TRBV3-1 (or the pseudogene TRBV3-2), with TRBD2 matching over 12 bases. CDR1 is LGHDT, CDR2 YNNKEL, per germline (reference sequence). The CDR3 has 13 residues. V was clipped by 9 bases and J by 6 bases; unmatched bases: 3. The CDR3 spells CASGLAGTNEQFF. In DNA form, the CDR3 reads TGTGCCAGTGGACTAGCGGGAACCAATGAGCAGTTCTTC.

The chain is built from TRBV5-5 and TRBJ1-1; TRBD1 agrees at 11 bases. V lost 6 bases to trimming and J lost 5 bases; unmatched junction nucleotides: 6. Germline values: CDR1 SGHKS, CDR2 YYEKEE (reference sequence). This CDR3 is built from 14 residues. CDR3: CASIWTGGETEAFF. CDR3 nucleotides: TGTGCCAGCATCTGGACAGGGGGCGAAACTGAAGCTTTCTTT.

The J gene is TRBJ2-1, the V gene TRBV4-1; D is perhaps TRBD2 (6 bases). Trimming removed 2 bases at V and 4 bases at J, with 15 bases between. CDR1 is MGHRA and CDR2 is YSYEKL in the germline V gene. The CDR3 contains 16 residues. CDR3 region: CASSQTESAGYNEQFF. In DNA form, the CDR3 reads TGCGCCAGCAGCCAAACCGAATCAGCGGGTTACAATGAGCAGTTCTTC.

The V call is TRBV19, the J call TRBJ1-2; maybe TRBD1 (6 bases). Germline values: CDR1 LNHDA, CDR2 SQIVND (reference sequence). Trimming removed 4 bases at V and 4 bases at J, with 16 bases between. The CDR3 consists of 15 residues. In DNA form, the CDR3 reads TGTGCCAGTAGTAATAGGGCAGGGGAGCTCTATGGCTACACCTTC. This codes for CASSNRAGELYGYTF.